Shown below are 24 T cell receptor beta chains from a single sample sequenced in a study of OX40 agonist ivuxolimab in advanced cancers. Produced via immunoSEQ multiplex PCR; TCRdb's table is partial and in-frame only. The sample consists of some 100,000 clones, less than 95% of them appearing once. The input for sequencing was CD4+ or CD8+ T cells sorted from blood, taken in a trial of the OX40 agonist ivuxolimab. The source of these receptors is an adult with an advanced solid tumor such as melanoma, head and neck, liver or kidney cancer.

The chain has TRBV4-3 and TRBJ2-5; TRBD2 matches at 8 bases. J was trimmed by 1 base and V by 3 bases; bases with no gene match: 7. The germline gives CDR1 LGHNA, CDR2 YSLEER. CDR3 length: 16 residues. The CDR3 DNA follows: TGCGCCAGCAGCCACGTAAGCGGGAGAAGCCAAGAGACCCAGTACTTC. It codes for CASSHVSGRSQETQYF.

J is TRBJ2-7 and V is TRBV5-1, with D possibly being TRBD1 or TRBD2 (5 bases each). Deletions cut 0 bases from V and 2 bases from J, with 12 bases between. Germline CDR1 reads SGHRS; CDR2 reads YFSETQ. The CDR3 is 15 residues long. CDR3 protein: CASSLDGGSAYEQYF. The DNA of the CDR3 is TGCGCCAGCAGCTTGGATGGGGGAAGTGCCTACGAGCAGTACTTC.

The chain uses TRBV11-1 and TRBJ1-3; a possible D gene is TRBD1 (5 bases). Germline V gene data show CDR1 as SGHAT and CDR2 as FQDESV (reference sequence). The CDR3 is 16 residues long. The V end was cut by 5 bases, the J end by 0 bases, with 14 bases between. The CDR3 coding sequence is TGTGCCAGCAGCCCTCGGGGGGGTAGCTCTGGAAACACCATATATTTT. Its protein product is CASSPRGGSSGNTIYF. Complete variable domain (other parts from reference TRBV11-1 and TRBJ1-3): EAEVAQSPRYKITEKSQAVAFWCDPISGHATLYWYRQILGQGPELLVQFQDESVVDDSQLPKDRFSAERLKGVDSTLKIQPAELGDSAMYLCASSPRGGSSGNTIYFGEGSWLTVV.

The chain links TRBV5-1 to TRBJ2-7; D gene unclear. Germline CDR1 SGHRS, CDR2 YFSETQ. The CDR3 covers 13 residues. Trimming cost V 5 bases and J 0 bases, with 9 bases left between them. The CDR3 DNA follows: TGCGCCAGCAGACGGACGGGCTCCTACGAGCAGTACTTC. Its protein product is CASRRTGSYEQYF. Full variable domain (rest looked up from reference TRBV5-1 and TRBJ2-7): KAGVTQTPRYLIKTRGQQVTLSCSPISGHRSVSWYQQTPGQGLQFLFEYFSETQRNKGNFPGRFSGRQFSNSRSEMNVSTLELGDSALYLCASRRTGSYEQYFGPGTRLTVT.

V is TRBV10-3 and J is TRBJ2-6; D not certain. The CDR3 spans 13 residues. CDR1 is ENHRY, CDR2 SYGVKD, per germline. Trimming cost V 10 bases and J 1 base, with 8 bases left between them. The CDR3 spells CATYSSGANVLTF. In DNA form, the CDR3 reads TGTGCCACCTACAGTTCTGGGGCCAACGTCCTGACTTTC.

This chain links TRBV5-1 with TRBJ2-3; D remains ambiguous. Germline V gene data show CDR1 as SGHRS and CDR2 as YFSETQ. V dropped 4 bases and J dropped 2 bases, with 11 bases sitting between them. The CDR3 spans 14 residues. CDR3 amino acids: CASSPDLFTDTQYF. The CDR3 bases are TGCGCCAGCAGCCCGGACCTCTTCACAGATACGCAGTATTTT. The full variable domain, completed using reference TRBV5-1 and TRBJ2-3, is KAGVTQTPRYLIKTRGQQVTLSCSPISGHRSVSWYQQTPGQGLQFLFEYFSETQRNKGNFPGRFSGRQFSNSRSEMNVSTLELGDSALYLCASSPDLFTDTQYFGPGTRLTVL.

J is TRBJ2-1 and V is TRBV6-4; TRBD1 agrees at 8 bases. The junction had 9 bases not matched to a gene; V was cut back by 6 bases and J by 2 bases. This CDR3 has 16 residues. Germline loops: CDR1 MRHNA, CDR2 SNTAGT. CDR3: CASSYGQGGTYNEQFF. CDR3 DNA sequence: TGTGCCAGCAGCTATGGACAGGGTGGAACCTACAATGAGCAGTTCTTC.

CDR3 in amino acids: CASSISKTSGTPLLPMTNEQFF. The CDR3 nucleotides are TGCGCCAGCAGCATTAGCAAGACATCCGGGACCCCCCTTCTACCCATGACCAATGAGCAGTTCTTC. This sequence joins TRBV5-1 and TRBJ2-1, with D perhaps being TRBD1 or TRBD2 (5 bases each). Germline loops: CDR1 SGHRS, CDR2 YFSETQ. Trimming cost V 4 bases and J 6 bases, with 38 bases left between them. The CDR3 totals 22 residues.

This clone appeared a single time. The chain couples TRBV28 to TRBJ2-7, with TRBD1 identical over 9 bases. V was pared by 8 bases and J by 4 bases, with 6 bases of the junction left unmatched. Germline assignment: CDR1 MDHEN and CDR2 SYDVKM. There are 13 residues in the CDR3. CDR3 protein: CASPGTGSYEQYF. CDR3 in DNA: TGTGCCAGCCCCGGGACAGGGTCTTACGAGCAGTACTTC.

The genes are TRBV5-4 and TRBJ1-2; 8 bases fit TRBD1. Germline V gene data show CDR1 as SGHNT and CDR2 as YYREEE (reference sequence). The CDR3 is 14 amino acids. V shed 5 bases, J shed 7 bases, and the junction held 10 bases outside the gene matches. The CDR3 DNA follows: TGTGCCAGCAGTTCTCCTGGACAGGGAGGTGGCTACACCTTC. It translates to CASSSPGQGGGYTF.

The V gene is TRBV29-1, the J gene TRBJ2-3; 7 bases match TRBD2. The V and J ends lost 3 bases and 5 bases, in that order; junction bases with no gene match: 5. The CDR3 sequence is 13 residues long. Germline CDR1 and CDR2: SQVTM and ANQGSEA. CDR3 protein: CSVEGGRIDTQYF. The CDR3 DNA follows: TGCAGCGTTGAGGGCGGGAGAATAGATACGCAGTATTTT.

The rearrangement uses TRBV7-9 and TRBJ2-3; D is unclear. The length of the CDR3 is 13 residues. Germline CDR1 and CDR2: SEHNR and FQNEAQ (reference sequence). V dropped 2 bases and J dropped 1 base, with 4 bases sitting between them. This CDR3 is CASSLTGTDTQYF. The DNA for the CDR3 is TGTGCCAGCAGCTTAACGGGCACAGATACGCAGTATTTT.

This clone was observed a handful of times. The rearrangement links TRBV19 to TRBJ1-5, with a weak D call TRBD1 (5 bases). Germline lookup yields CDR1 LNHDA and CDR2 SQIVND (reference sequence). The CDR3 extends over 14 amino acids. V lost 6 bases to trimming and J lost 3 bases, with 12 bases between them. The DNA of the CDR3 is TGTGCCAGTAGAACAGGTATTTCCAATCAGCCCCAGCATTTT. Protein: CASRTGISNQPQHF.

The chain joins TRBV7-2 to TRBJ2-7, with TRBD2 matching 11 bases. This CDR3 is 17 amino acids long. Trimming cost V 0 bases and J 1 base; bases outside gene matches: 5. The V gene's germline CDR1 is SGHTA and CDR2 FQGNSA. As DNA, the CDR3 is TGTGCCAGCAGCTTAGCGGATCTAGCGGGAGGTTCCTACGAGCAGTACTTC. The encoded protein is CASSLADLAGGSYEQYF.

The gene calls are TRBV11-2 and TRBJ1-3; D gene uncertain. The CDR3 covers 13 residues. V was shortened by 5 bases and J by 3 bases, with 8 bases between the two germline ends. Germline loops: CDR1 SGHAT, CDR2 FQNNGV. In DNA, the CDR3 is TGTGCCAGCAGCACCAGACATGGAAACACCATATATTTT. Protein sequence: CASSTRHGNTIYF.

CDR3 residues: CASSTEGSNQPQHF. The CDR3 bases are TGTGCCAGCAGTACCGAGGGTAGCAATCAGCCCCAGCATTTT. The chain carries TRBV2 and TRBJ1-5, with unresolved D. The CDR3 extends over 14 amino acids. Germline loops: CDR1 SNHLY, CDR2 FYNNEI. The ends were cut back, 5 bases at V and 0 bases at J, with 8 bases in the middle.

The genes are TRBV27 and TRBJ2-1, with D possibly TRBD1 on 6 matching bases. CDR3 length: 15 residues. Germline CDR1 is MNHEY and CDR2 is SMNVEV (reference sequence). V lost 5 bases, J lost 9 bases, and 20 bases lay in between. CDR3 DNA sequence: TGTGCCAGCAGTACAGGGTTGAATTTTAGAGGTGAGCAGTTCTTC. This encodes CASSTGLNFRGEQFF.

This chain connects TRBV28 to TRBJ1-5; D is ambiguous. Germline-derived CDR1 and CDR2 are MDHEN and SYDVKM. V lost 3 bases, J lost 4 bases, and 7 bases lay in between. CDR3 length equals 13 residues. CDR3 bases: TGTGCCAGCAGTTTCCTCGGGAATCAGCCCCAGCATTTT. Protein: CASSFLGNQPQHF.

The chain couples TRBV4-1 to TRBJ2-1; the match to TRBD2 covers 8 bases. The ends lost 0 bases at V and 2 bases at J; junction bases unmatched: 9. CDR3 size: 18 residues. Germline V gene data show CDR1 as MGHRA and CDR2 as YSYEKL. The CDR3 DNA reads as TGCGCCAGCAGCCAAGACAGGAGTGCCGGGGGGGCCTACAATGAGCAGTTCTTC. Translated, it gives CASSQDRSAGGAYNEQFF.

The chain couples TRBV7-9 to TRBJ2-1; the match to TRBD2 covers 8 bases. CDR1 is SEHNR, CDR2 FQNEAQ, per germline (reference sequence). Germline trimming cut 0 bases from V and 5 bases from J; bases unmatched to any gene: 9. CDR3 length: 17 residues. The CDR3 loop reads CASSLASGSRRDNEQFF. The DNA of the CDR3 is TGTGCCAGCAGCTTAGCCAGCGGGAGCCGGAGGGACAATGAGCAGTTCTTC. Looking up the rest from reference TRBV7-9 and TRBJ2-1 gives the full variable domain: DTGVSQNPRHKITKRGQNVTFRCDPISEHNRLYWYRQTLGQGPEFLTYFQNEAQLEKSRLLSDRFSAERPKGSFSTLEIQRTEQGDSAMYLCASSLASGSRRDNEQFFGPGTRLTVL.

This chain uses TRBV7-2 with TRBJ2-6; 8 bases are a match to TRBD1. This CDR3 is 16 amino acids long. The V and J ends lost 5 bases and 2 bases, in that order; junction bases with no gene match: 5. The germline CDR1 and CDR2 sequences are SGHTA and FQGNSA. CDR3 in DNA: TGTGCCAGCAGCGTAAAACAGGGGGCTGGGGCCAACGTCCTGACTTTC. Amino acid sequence: CASSVKQGAGANVLTF.

This sequence joins TRBV28 and TRBJ2-1; 10 bases align to TRBD2. The germline CDR1 and CDR2 sequences are MDHEN and SYDVKM. The CDR3 covers 18 residues. V lost 2 bases and J lost 5; bases outside the gene matches: 12. The CDR3 DNA follows: TGTGCCAGCAGTTTAATTAGCGGGAGGCCCCCCCAGGACAATGAGCAGTTCTTC. Translation: CASSLISGRPPQDNEQFF.

The CDR3 reads CASSPSILATSTDTQYF. The DNA of the CDR3 is TGTGCCAGCAGTCCTTCCATACTAGCGACTAGCACAGATACGCAGTATTTT. This chain joins TRBV28 and TRBJ2-3; 7 nucleotides line up with TRBD2. The CDR3 has 17 residues. Per germline, CDR1 MDHEN and CDR2 SYDVKM. With 5 bases clipped from V and 0 bases from J, the junction kept 11 bases outside the gene matches.

This clone has just one count. Mismatch with germline at one junction end may stem from a read error. The V gene is TRBV5-1, the J gene TRBJ2-3; 7 nucleotides agree with TRBD2. This CDR3 is built from 16 residues. CDR1 is SGHRS, CDR2 YFSETQ, per germline. The CDR3, as DNA: TGCGCCAGCAGTTTGGGGCTAGCGGCTAGCACAGATACGCAGTATTTT. Translated: CASSLGLAASTDTQYF.